This T cell receptor (beta chain) was captured by sequencing in a study of blood T cells in healthy people across ages. Study-level findings and limits: There was a strong correlation between TCR beta diversity and naive T cell percentage. Investigators viewed diversity estimates from one million T cells as underestimates, the study reported.

The V and J ends lost 0 bases and 5 bases respectively, with 7 bases between them. Germline values: CDR1 GTSNPN, CDR2 SVGIG (reference sequence). This CDR3 has 12 amino acids. For the second PCR, which ran for roughly 7 to 11 cycles, a sample-barcoded 5' primer and a J-beta primer mix were used. TCRdb reanalysed the 5' RACE reads using MiXCR and keeps one entry per CDR3 protein. Among roughly 500,000 distinct CDR3 sequences listed, less than 25% were seen once. The sample holds a few counts of this clonotype. Its antigen is not identified. The sample was also linked to a second study, of T cells of mothers and their children. From that paper: Donation was provided by three healthy Caucasian mothers along with their six children.

The sequenced sample was blood. This receptor was taken from a boy aged 10-17 years in good health. V is TRBV30 and J is TRBJ2-5; D remains unclear. The CDR3 loop reads CAWSVRRETQYF. In DNA form, the CDR3 reads TGTGCCTGGAGTGTAAGGCGGGAGACCCAGTACTTC.